The T cell receptor (beta chain) described here comes from a study of regulatory T cells in long-lasting Graves disease. The table lists this clonotype with many counts. Investigators prepared the TCR beta libraries by applying iRepertoire HTBI primers and Arm-PCR of CDR3 regions. Each CDR3 protein is one row after TCRdb ran MiXCR on the multiplex PCR reads. This sample has around 250,000 distinct CDR3 sequences, with approximately 18% found just once. The CDR3 consists of 16 residues. Looked up from germline, CDR1 is SGDLS and CDR2 is YYNGEE. J gave up 2 bases and V 4 bases, and 8 bases lay outside the gene matches. As to time point: newly diagnosed GD, antithyroid drugs for less than 3 months. The TCR library was made from RNA extracted from PBMCs. Diagnosis followed American Thyroid Association guidelines for Graves' disease. The sample was also reused in another study, on T cells in Graves' hyperthyroidism and ophthalmopathy. That paper notes: Disease duration under 2 months; hyperthyroidism patients were aged 18 to 65.

This sequence originates from a woman aged 25 to 39 with Graves disease. This chain connects TRBV9 to TRBJ2-3; 9 bases fit TRBD2. Sample: peripheral blood mononuclear cells (PBMCs), taken at new diagnosis, from a patient treated with antithyroid drugs. CDR3: CASSFLAGTVTDTQYF. In DNA, the CDR3 is TGTGCCAGCAGCTTCCTAGCGGGAACTGTCACAGATACGCAGTATTTT.